The 30 T cell receptor beta chains below all came from one sample that was sequenced in a study of shared clonotypes between healthy human individuals. Naive CD8 isolation took CD45RO-negative cells positively selected for CCR7 and excluded terminally differentiated effector memory CD45RA+ cells. Sequencing used immunoSEQ multiplex PCR; TCRdb keeps in-frame clones, though not all of them. The sample holds about 1,900,000 clones; about 95% are singletons and the top ten take 0.9% to 1.5%. Sample: naive CD8+ T cells sorted from blood. Receptor source: a young man in good health.

In its sample, this clone was seen once. The sample carries other DNA sequences with the same CDR3. The rearrangement links TRBV4-3 to TRBJ2-7; D unclear. Germline values: CDR1 LGHNA, CDR2 YSLEER. There are 13 residues in the CDR3. V lost 1 base and J lost 2, with 6 bases in between. The CDR3 loop is CASSQGRAYEQYF. The CDR3 bases are TGCGCCAGCAGCCAAGGGAGAGCCTACGAGCAGTACTTC.

The count of this clone is one. The rearrangement joins TRBV15 to TRBJ2-7, with D possibly matching TRBD2 (6 bases). Germline V gene data show CDR1 as LNHNV and CDR2 as YYDKDF (reference sequence). Trimming pared 3 bases from V and 0 bases from J, leaving 12 bases between. The CDR3 covers 15 residues. The CDR3 region has the DNA TGTGCCACCAGCAGTCAGGCGGGGTACTCCTACGAGCAGTACTTC. As protein: CATSSQAGYSYEQYF.

The chain has TRBV9 and TRBJ2-2; TRBD2 matches at 13 bases. Germline CDR1 reads SGDLS; CDR2 reads YYNGEE. This CDR3 is built from 17 residues. Unmatched junction bases numbered 5, after V lost 0 bases and J lost 6 bases. The CDR3 DNA reads as TGTGCCAGCAGCGTAGATGGACTAGCGGGAGCTGCCGGGGAGCTGTTTTTT. As protein: CASSVDGLAGAAGELFF.

The chain employs TRBV7-9 and TRBJ2-1, with 7 bases fitting TRBD1. The CDR3 consists of 16 residues. Trimming cost V 0 bases and J 6 bases; bases outside gene matches: 8. CDR1 SEHNR and CDR2 FQNEAQ come from the germline V gene (reference sequence). CDR3 residues: CASSLASDRPTNEQFF. The CDR3 DNA sequence: TGTGCCAGCAGCTTAGCCTCGGACAGGCCCACCAATGAGCAGTTCTTC.

V and J are TRBV2 and TRBJ2-6, with 8 bases aligning to TRBD1. Per germline, CDR1 SNHLY and CDR2 FYNNEI. The trim removed 7 bases at V and 3 bases at J, leaving 8 bases unmatched. The CDR3 is 16 amino acids. The CDR3 is CASNWDRTFGANVLTF. The CDR3 DNA follows: TGTGCCAGCAATTGGGACAGGACCTTTGGGGCCAACGTCCTGACTTTC.

This clone was counted between two and nine times. The rearrangement uses TRBV23-1 and TRBJ1-6; D possibly corresponds to TRBD1 (5 bases). TRBV23-1 is given ORF status, its function remaining uncertain. V lost 5 bases to trimming and J lost 7 bases, with 18 bases between them. The CDR3 loop spans 16 amino acids. The DNA for the CDR3 is TGCGCCAGCAGTAGTGGCTATGGGGCAGGGAATTCACCCCTCCACTTT. Amino acids: CASSSGYGAGNSPLHF.

This rearrangement joins TRBV4-3 to TRBJ2-7, with 7 bases lining up with TRBD2. CDR1 is LGHNA, CDR2 YSLEER, per germline. The CDR3 extends over 15 amino acids. The V and J ends lost 1 base and 4 bases, in that order; junction bases with no gene match: 7. The CDR3 DNA sequence: TGCGCCAGCAGCCAAGTACAGGCTAGCGGATACGAGCAGTACTTC. It translates to CASSQVQASGYEQYF.

The chain carries TRBV13 and TRBJ2-1, with TRBD2 as a possible D gene (6 bases). The CDR3 spans 15 residues. The germline V gene has CDR1 PRHDT and CDR2 FYEKMQ (reference sequence). The V gene lost 5 bases and the J gene lost 1 base, with 12 bases spanning the gap. The CDR3 protein is CASSRDWGSYNEQFF. CDR3 sequence (DNA): TGTGCCAGCAGCAGGGACTGGGGATCCTACAATGAGCAGTTCTTC.

This clone has a single count. The V call is TRBV6-5, the J call TRBJ2-1; TRBD1 agrees at 11 bases. The CDR3 extends over 13 amino acids. V trimming: 4 bases; J trimming: 8 bases; junction bases outside the gene matches: 1. Germline assignment: CDR1 MNHEY and CDR2 SVGAGI. CDR3 in DNA: TGTGCCAGCAGTTGGACAGGGGGCCATGAGCAGTTCTTC. Translation gives CASSWTGGHEQFF.

The V gene is TRBV27, the J gene TRBJ1-2; possible D gene TRBD1, 5 bases. CDR1 is MNHEY and CDR2 is SMNVEV in the germline V gene (reference sequence). V dropped 0 bases and J dropped 4 bases, with 12 bases sitting between them. The CDR3 runs 15 residues. CDR3 residues: CASSLSMDGAYGYTF. In DNA form, the CDR3 reads TGTGCCAGCAGTTTATCGATGGACGGGGCCTATGGCTACACCTTC.

CDR3 in DNA: TGTGCCAGTAGTAGAGGAAATTCACCCCTCCACTTT. This encodes CASSRGNSPLHF. V gene TRBV19 combines with J gene TRBJ1-6; no definite D call. The length of the CDR3 is 12 residues. Germline CDR1 LNHDA, CDR2 SQIVND (reference sequence). Trimming shortened V by 4 bases and J by 7 bases, and 5 bases separated the two germline ends.

J is TRBJ1-3 and V is TRBV13; no firm D call. The length of the CDR3 is 12 residues. Deletions cut 1 base from V and 4 bases from J, with 2 bases between. The germline V gene has CDR1 PRHDT and CDR2 FYEKMQ (reference sequence). CDR3 coding DNA: TGTGCCAGCAGCTTAGCGGGAAACACCATATATTTT. This translates into CASSLAGNTIYF.

V gene TRBV21-1 combines with J gene TRBJ2-7; TRBD2, the table's D call, lacks a check against the DNA. TRBV21-1 is a recognized pseudogene. The CDR3 has 13 amino acids. DNA for the CDR3: TGTGCCAGCAGCCCTAGCGGGAGTCGGTGGCAGTACTTC. Its translation: CASSPSGSRWQYF.

The chain has TRBV4-1 and TRBJ1-1, with TRBD1 as a possible D gene (6 bases). Per germline, CDR1 MGHRA and CDR2 YSYEKL. The CDR3 totals 16 residues. V dropped 1 base and J dropped 1 base, with 13 bases sitting between them. The CDR3 bases are TGCGCCAGCAGCCAAGCCCCGGGACACAAGAACACTGAAGCTTTCTTT. Encoded protein: CASSQAPGHKNTEAFF.

The gene calls are TRBV18 and TRBJ2-7; D remains unclear. CDR3 size: 13 residues. V was trimmed by 4 bases and J by 3 bases, leaving 10 bases between them. Germline V gives CDR1 KGHSH, CDR2 LQKENI. The CDR3 sequence: CASSRDIDYEQYF. Written as DNA, the CDR3 is TGTGCCAGCTCACGCGACATCGACTACGAGCAGTACTTC.

The chain employs TRBV5-6 and TRBJ1-1; 10 positions match TRBD1. This CDR3 is 15 amino acids long. Per germline, CDR1 SGHDT and CDR2 YYEEEE. With 5 bases clipped from V and 6 bases from J, the junction kept 10 bases outside the gene matches. CDR3 residues: CASRPAGTGEAEAFF. CDR3 nucleotide sequence: TGTGCCAGCAGACCCGCCGGGACAGGGGAGGCTGAAGCTTTCTTT.

The chain has TRBV2 and TRBJ1-1; tentative D call: TRBD1 (5 bases). CDR1 and CDR2 from the germline V gene are SNHLY and FYNNEI. The CDR3 covers 17 residues. Trimming shortened V by 2 bases and J by 7 bases, and 23 bases separated the two germline ends. The CDR3 DNA reads TGTGCCAGCAGTGAATCCCAGGGTACAGGAGGAGGGGTTGAAGCTTTCTTT. Its protein product is CASSESQGTGGGVEAFF.

In the case of this clone: The same CDR3 is also encoded by other DNA sequences in this sample. The chain carries TRBV6-5 and TRBJ2-3; 14 bases are a match to TRBD2. With 6 bases clipped from V and 1 base from J, the junction kept 0 bases outside the gene matches. From germline, CDR1 is MNHEY and CDR2 SVGAGI. CDR3 size: 15 residues. CDR3 bases: TGTGCCAGCAGGGGACTAGCGGGGGGCACAGATACGCAGTATTTT. Its protein is CASRGLAGGTDTQYF.

This clone was recorded only once. The V and J genes are TRBV4-3 and TRBJ1-3; a weak D match, TRBD1 (5 bases). The V and J ends lost 0 bases and 4 bases respectively, with 10 bases between them. The CDR3 length is 15 residues. CDR1 and CDR2 (germline): LGHNA, YSLEER. The CDR3 DNA reads TGCGCCAGCAGCCAAGATCAGGGAACCGGAAACACCATATATTTT. Its protein product is CASSQDQGTGNTIYF.

The chain combines TRBV13 with TRBJ2-3, with TRBD2 matching 8 bases. The germline CDR1 and CDR2 sequences are PRHDT and FYEKMQ (reference sequence). Trimming at V came to 6 bases and at J to 8 bases, leaving 13 bases not matched to a gene. The CDR3 contains 15 residues. The CDR3 sequence is CASSRSGALDGTQYF. CDR3 bases: TGTGCCAGCAGTCGTAGCGGGGCCCTCGACGGTACGCAGTATTTT.

The table lists this clone with a count of one. The rearrangement uses TRBV5-6 and TRBJ1-5, with D unclear. V shed 6 bases and J shed 10 bases, with 20 bases lying between them. Germline loops: CDR1 SGHDT, CDR2 YYEEEE. This CDR3 is 14 amino acids long. The CDR3 sequence: CASIVVEYQFPQHF. CDR3 nucleotides: TGTGCCAGCATTGTGGTCGAGTATCAGTTTCCCCAGCATTTT.

This clone has only one observation. The chain carries TRBV27 and TRBJ1-2; D is uncertain. The CDR3 extends over 13 amino acids. Germline-derived CDR1 and CDR2 are MNHEY and SMNVEV (reference sequence). Trimming removed 2 bases from V and 4 bases from J, with 8 bases in between. CDR3 in DNA: TGTGCCAGCAGTTTACAGAACGGCTATGGCTACACCTTC. It encodes CASSLQNGYGYTF.

V and J are TRBV4-3 and TRBJ2-7; D possibly uses TRBD1 or TRBD2 (5 bases each). The CDR3 length is 15 residues. CDR1 and CDR2 from the germline V gene are LGHNA and YSLEER. The V gene lost 0 bases and the J gene lost 2 bases, with 11 bases spanning the gap. The CDR3 region has the DNA TGCGCCAGCAGCCAAGATGGCCAGGGACCCTACGAGCAGTACTTC. This translates into CASSQDGQGPYEQYF.

The chain combines TRBV21-1 with TRBJ1-2. TRBV21-1 is recorded as a pseudogene. This CDR3 region has 15 residues. CDR3 loop: CASSKGRWTSYGYTF. Written as DNA, the CDR3 is TGTGCCAGCAGCAAAGGCAGGTGGACCAGCTATGGCTACACCTTC.

This clone was observed a single time. The chain combines TRBV7-9 with TRBJ1-1; 7 nucleotides agree with TRBD1. This CDR3 region has 15 residues. Trimming removed 6 bases from V and 5 bases from J; junction bases left unmatched: 12. In germline, CDR1 is SEHNR, CDR2 FQNEAQ (reference sequence). CDR3 residues: CASSPFDRAGTEAFF. CDR3 coding DNA: TGTGCCAGCAGTCCATTCGACAGGGCGGGTACTGAAGCTTTCTTT. Using reference TRBV7-9 and TRBJ1-1 for the parts outside the CDR3, the full variable domain is DTGVSQNPRHKITKRGQNVTFRCDPISEHNRLYWYRQTLGQGPEFLTYFQNEAQLEKSRLLSDRFSAERPKGSFSTLEIQRTEQGDSAMYLCASSPFDRAGTEAFFGQGTRLTVV.

The chain joins TRBV4-3 to TRBJ1-1; the D is unclear. V was cut by 0 bases and J by 7 bases, with 12 bases left in between. The CDR3 extends over 14 amino acids. CDR1 and CDR2 (germline): LGHNA, YSLEER. Here the CDR3 DNA reads TGCGCCAGCAGCCAAGACAGAGAAATTTTTGAAGCTTTCTTT. This encodes CASSQDREIFEAFF.

V gene TRBV2 combines with J gene TRBJ2-7; 10 bases are a match to TRBD2. This CDR3 has 16 residues. The germline V gene has CDR1 SNHLY and CDR2 FYNNEI. V gave up 7 bases and J gave up 1 base; unmatched junction bases: 10. CDR3 region: CASTRALAGGSYEQYF. In DNA, the CDR3 is TGTGCCAGCACCCGCGCATTAGCGGGGGGATCCTACGAGCAGTACTTC.

About this clone itself: The sample holds other DNA sequences that translate to the same CDR3. This chain joins TRBV4-3 and TRBJ2-7, with 9 bases matching TRBD2. There are 16 residues in the CDR3. Germline lookup yields CDR1 LGHNA and CDR2 YSLEER. With V trimmed by 0 bases and J by 1 base, 4 bases remained unmatched. CDR3 amino acids: CASSQDSTSGSYEQYF. In DNA, the CDR3 is TGCGCCAGCAGCCAAGATTCGACTAGCGGTTCCTACGAGCAGTACTTC.

Note on this clone: The junction shows a germline mismatch at one end, possibly a read error. The chain carries TRBV27 and TRBJ1-6, with D tentatively TRBD1 (6 bases). The length of the CDR3 is 16 residues. Germline V gene sequence: CDR1 MNHEY, CDR2 SMNVEV (reference sequence). CDR3 in DNA: TGTGCCAGCAGTGTATCCCCCGGGGGCCCCAATTCACCCCTCCACTTT. Translated: CASSVSPGGPNSPLHF.

To note about this clone: The sample carries other DNA sequences with the same CDR3. The chain carries TRBV9 and TRBJ2-7, with D possibly TRBD2 on 5 matching bases. Between the trimmed V and J ends, which lost 0 bases and 3 bases, there was a span of 10 bases. This CDR3 is built from 14 residues. Germline lookup yields CDR1 SGDLS and CDR2 YYNGEE. The CDR3 DNA reads as TGTGCCAGCAGCGTAGCGGCCGGGGTCTACGAGCAGTACTTC. Translating it yields CASSVAAGVYEQYF. Drawing the rest from reference TRBV9 and TRBJ2-7, the complete variable domain is DSGVTQTPKHLITATGQRVTLRCSPRSGDLSVYWYQQSLDQGLQFLIQYYNGEERAKGNILERFSAQQFPDLHSELNLSSLELGDSALYFCASSVAAGVYEQYFGPGTRLTVT.